This T cell receptor beta chain was recorded in a study of T cell changes during pregnancy in multiple sclerosis. CDR3 length: 14 residues. Germline trimming cut 7 bases from V and 2 bases from J; bases unmatched to any gene: 4. Germline CDR1 SQVTM, CDR2 ANQGSEA. This table comes from immunoSEQ multiplex PCR, and its TCRdb copy is limited to in-frame clones, with some not included. The sample includes 55,000 to 65,000 clones, about 94% of them seen just once. The chain uses TRBV29-1 and TRBJ2-2; 10 bases map to TRBD1. This receptor was identified in a female donor with multiple sclerosis, enrolled in a pregnancy study. Sequenced material: CD4+ T cells from peripheral blood mononuclear cells, taken before pregnancy. The CDR3 reads CSAGTGVNTGELFF. The CDR3 coding sequence is TGCAGCGCAGGGACAGGGGTCAACACCGGGGAGCTGTTTTTT.